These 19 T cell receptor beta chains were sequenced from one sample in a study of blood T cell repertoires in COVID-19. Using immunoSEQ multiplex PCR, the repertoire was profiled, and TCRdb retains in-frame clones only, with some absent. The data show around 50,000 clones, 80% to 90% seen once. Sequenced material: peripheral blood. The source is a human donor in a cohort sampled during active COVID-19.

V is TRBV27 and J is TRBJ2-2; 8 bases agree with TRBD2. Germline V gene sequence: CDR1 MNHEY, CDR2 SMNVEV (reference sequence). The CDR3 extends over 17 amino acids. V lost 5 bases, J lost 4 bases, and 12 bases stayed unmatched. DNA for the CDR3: TGTGCCAGCAGTCCAATATGGACTAGCTGGGGCACCGGGGAGCTGTTTTTT. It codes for CASSPIWTSWGTGELFF.

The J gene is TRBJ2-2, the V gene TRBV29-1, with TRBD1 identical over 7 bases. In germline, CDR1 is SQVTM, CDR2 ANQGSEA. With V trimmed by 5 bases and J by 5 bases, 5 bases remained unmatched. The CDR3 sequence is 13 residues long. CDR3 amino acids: CSVLTGWTGELFF. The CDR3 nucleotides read TGCAGCGTTTTGACAGGGTGGACCGGGGAGCTGTTTTTT.

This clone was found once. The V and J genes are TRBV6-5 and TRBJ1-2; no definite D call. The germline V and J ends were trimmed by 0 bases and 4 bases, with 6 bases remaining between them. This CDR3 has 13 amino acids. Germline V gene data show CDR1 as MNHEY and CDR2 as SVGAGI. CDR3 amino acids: CASSYSASYGYTF. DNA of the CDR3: TGTGCCAGCAGTTACTCGGCCAGCTATGGCTACACCTTC.

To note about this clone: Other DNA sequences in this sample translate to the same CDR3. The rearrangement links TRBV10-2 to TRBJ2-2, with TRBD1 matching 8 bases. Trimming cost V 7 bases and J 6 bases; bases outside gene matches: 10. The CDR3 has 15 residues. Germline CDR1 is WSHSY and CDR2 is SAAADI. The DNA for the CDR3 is TGCGCCAGCAAGGGGGACAGGATAACCGCCGGGGAGCTGTTTTTT. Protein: CASKGDRITAGELFF.

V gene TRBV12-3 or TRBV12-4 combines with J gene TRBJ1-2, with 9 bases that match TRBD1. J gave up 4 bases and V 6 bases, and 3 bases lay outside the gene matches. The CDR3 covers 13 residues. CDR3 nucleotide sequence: TGTGCCAGCAGGGGACAGGGAGGCTATGGCTACACCTTC. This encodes CASRGQGGYGYTF.

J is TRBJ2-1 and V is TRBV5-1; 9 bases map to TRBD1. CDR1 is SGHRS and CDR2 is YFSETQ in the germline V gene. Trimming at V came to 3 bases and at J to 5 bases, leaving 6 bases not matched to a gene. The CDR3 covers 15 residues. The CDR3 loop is CASSYRDRADNEQFF. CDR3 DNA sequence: TGCGCCAGCAGCTACCGGGACAGGGCCGACAATGAGCAGTTCTTC.

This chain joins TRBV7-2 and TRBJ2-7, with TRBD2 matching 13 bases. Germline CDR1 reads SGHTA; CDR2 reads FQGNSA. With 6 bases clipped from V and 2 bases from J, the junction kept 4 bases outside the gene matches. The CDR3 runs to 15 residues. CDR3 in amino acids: CASRPGTSGTYEQYF. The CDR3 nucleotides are TGTGCCAGCAGACCAGGGACTAGCGGGACCTACGAGCAGTACTTC.

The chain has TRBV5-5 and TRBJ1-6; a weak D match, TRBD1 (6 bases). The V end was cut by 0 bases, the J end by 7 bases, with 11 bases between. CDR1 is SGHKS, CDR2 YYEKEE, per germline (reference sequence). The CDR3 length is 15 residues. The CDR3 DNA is TGTGCCAGCAGCTTGGTTCCAGGGGACAATTCACCCCTCCACTTT. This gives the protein CASSLVPGDNSPLHF.

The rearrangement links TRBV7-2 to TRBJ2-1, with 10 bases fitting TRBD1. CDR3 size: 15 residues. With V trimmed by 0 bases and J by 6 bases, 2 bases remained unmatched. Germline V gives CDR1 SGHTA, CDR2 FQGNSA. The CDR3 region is CASSLAGQGSNEQFF. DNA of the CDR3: TGTGCCAGCAGCTTAGCGGGACAGGGGTCCAATGAGCAGTTCTTC.

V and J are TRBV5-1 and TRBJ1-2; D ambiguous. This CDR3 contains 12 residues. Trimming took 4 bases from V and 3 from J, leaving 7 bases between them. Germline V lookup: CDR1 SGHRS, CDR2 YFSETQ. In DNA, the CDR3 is TGCGCCAGCAGCCAACTGTACTATGGCTACACCTTC. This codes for CASSQLYYGYTF.

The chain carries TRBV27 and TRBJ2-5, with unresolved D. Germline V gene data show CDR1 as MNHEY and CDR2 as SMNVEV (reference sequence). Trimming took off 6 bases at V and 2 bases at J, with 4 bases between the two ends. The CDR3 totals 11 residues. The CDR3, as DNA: TGTGCCAGCAGAATACAAGAGACCCAGTACTTC. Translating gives CASRIQETQYF.

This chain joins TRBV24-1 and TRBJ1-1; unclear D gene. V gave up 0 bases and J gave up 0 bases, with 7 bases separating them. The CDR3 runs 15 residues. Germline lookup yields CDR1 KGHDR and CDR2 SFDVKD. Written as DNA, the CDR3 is TGTGCCACCAGTGATTTGCGGGAAGTGAACACTGAAGCTTTCTTT. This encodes CATSDLREVNTEAFF.

CDR3 nucleotide sequence: TGTGCCAGTAGTATAGGAGGCGGGAGAGGGGGAGATACGCAGTATTTT. Protein product: CASSIGGGRGGDTQYF. The chain couples TRBV19 to TRBJ2-3; possible D gene TRBD2, 7 bases. The length of the CDR3 is 16 residues. V was pared by 1 base and J by 5 bases, with 16 bases between. Germline V CDR1 and CDR2: LNHDA, SQIVND (reference sequence).

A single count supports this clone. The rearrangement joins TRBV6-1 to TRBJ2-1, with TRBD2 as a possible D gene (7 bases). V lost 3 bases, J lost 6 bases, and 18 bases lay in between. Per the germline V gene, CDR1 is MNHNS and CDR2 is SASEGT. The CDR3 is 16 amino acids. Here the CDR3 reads CASSEGGGEGVNEQFF. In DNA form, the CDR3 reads TGTGCCAGCAGTGAGGGGGGCGGGGAGGGTGTCAATGAGCAGTTCTTC.

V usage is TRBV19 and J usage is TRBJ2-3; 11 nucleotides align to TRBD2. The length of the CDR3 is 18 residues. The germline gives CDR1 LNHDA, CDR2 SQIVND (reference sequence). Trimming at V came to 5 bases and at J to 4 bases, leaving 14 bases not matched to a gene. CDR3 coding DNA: TGTGCCAGTAGTCGTCGGGGCGGACTAGCGGGCGGTGCAGATACGCAGTATTTT. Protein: CASSRRGGLAGGADTQYF.

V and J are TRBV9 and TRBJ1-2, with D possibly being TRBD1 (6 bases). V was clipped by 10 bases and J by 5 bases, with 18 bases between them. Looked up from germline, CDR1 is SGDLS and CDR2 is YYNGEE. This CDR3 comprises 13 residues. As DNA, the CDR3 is TGTGCCCGCGGGGGCTTGGGGGAGTATGGCTACACCTTC. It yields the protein CARGGLGEYGYTF. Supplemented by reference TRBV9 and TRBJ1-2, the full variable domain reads DSGVTQTPKHLITATGQRVTLRCSPRSGDLSVYWYQQSLDQGLQFLIQYYNGEERAKGNILERFSAQQFPDLHSELNLSSLELGDSALYFCARGGLGEYGYTFGSGTRLTVV.

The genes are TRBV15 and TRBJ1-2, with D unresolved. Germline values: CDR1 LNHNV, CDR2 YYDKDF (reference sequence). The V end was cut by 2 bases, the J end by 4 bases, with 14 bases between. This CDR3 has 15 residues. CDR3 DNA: TGTGCCACCAGCAGATCAACACAGCAGCCCTATGGCTACACCTTC. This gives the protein CATSRSTQQPYGYTF.

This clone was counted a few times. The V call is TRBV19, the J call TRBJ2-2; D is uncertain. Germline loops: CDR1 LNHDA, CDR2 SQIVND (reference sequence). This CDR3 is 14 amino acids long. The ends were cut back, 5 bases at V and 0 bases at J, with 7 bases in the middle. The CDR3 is CASSQVPNTGELFF. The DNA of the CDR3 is TGTGCCAGTAGTCAGGTTCCGAACACCGGGGAGCTGTTTTTT. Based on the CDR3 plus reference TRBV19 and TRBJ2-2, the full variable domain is DGGITQSPKYLFRKEGQNVTLSCEQNLNHDAMYWYRQDPGQGLRLIYYSQIVNDFQKGDIAEGYSVSREKKESFPLTVTSAQKNPTAFYLCASSQVPNTGELFFGEGSRLTVL.

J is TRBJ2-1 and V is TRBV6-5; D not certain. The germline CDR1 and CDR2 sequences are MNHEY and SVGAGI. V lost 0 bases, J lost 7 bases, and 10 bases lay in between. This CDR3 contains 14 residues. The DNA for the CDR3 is TGTGCCAGCAGTTACTCTGGTTTCGGGAATGAGCAGTTCTTC. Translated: CASSYSGFGNEQFF.